Below, 12 T cell receptor beta chains from the same sample are listed, as sequenced in a study of early T cells in non-severe SARS-CoV-2 infection. One entry per CDR3 protein results from TCRdb running MiXCR on the 5' RACE reads. Of more than 65,000 distinct CDR3 sequences listed, 12% are singletons. Sequencing was carried out using whole blood. The receptors shown here come from an adult who was a healthcare worker with PCR-confirmed SARS-CoV-2 infection or an uninfected control (not recorded which).

This clonotype was detected ten times or more. This chain joins TRBV12-3 or TRBV12-4 and TRBJ1-2; the match to TRBD1 covers 7 bases. The V segment lost 5 bases and the J segment 4 bases; nucleotides outside the gene matches: 7. CDR3 length equals 14 residues. CDR3 sequence reads: CASSADRASYGYTF. The CDR3 DNA follows: TGTGCCAGCAGTGCAGACAGGGCTTCCTATGGCTACACCTTC.

This clonotype has ten or more counts. This chain uses TRBV4-1 with TRBJ2-1, with a weak D call TRBD1 (5 bases). Germline CDR1 and CDR2: MGHRA and YSYEKL. The CDR3 spans 16 residues. With 0 bases removed from V and 2 bases from J, the gap between germline ends came to 11 bases. CDR3 sequence reads: CASSQDYWGPYNEQFF. The CDR3 nucleotides read TGCGCCAGCAGCCAAGATTACTGGGGCCCCTACAATGAGCAGTTCTTC.

The V and J genes are TRBV29-1 and TRBJ2-3; 8 positions agree with TRBD2. Trimming at V came to 5 bases and at J to 6 bases, leaving 10 bases not matched to a gene. The CDR3 totals 14 residues. Germline V gene sequence: CDR1 SQVTM, CDR2 ANQGSEA. CDR3 loop: CSVPIAGSGDTQYF. DNA of the CDR3: TGCAGCGTTCCCATAGCGGGGTCGGGGGATACGCAGTATTTT.

The genes are TRBV15 and TRBJ2-1; 12 bases are a match to TRBD2. The J segment lost 6 bases and the V segment lost 3 bases, leaving 3 bases of the junction unmatched. The length of the CDR3 is 15 residues. Looked up from germline, CDR1 is LNHNV and CDR2 is YYDKDF (reference sequence). CDR3 sequence: CATSRTSGSFNEQFF. The DNA for the CDR3 is TGTGCCACCAGCAGGACTAGCGGGAGTTTCAATGAGCAGTTCTTC.

This clonotype was seen at least ten times. The genes are TRBV5-1 and TRBJ1-5; 9 bases are a match to TRBD1. This CDR3 has 17 amino acids. The ends lost 0 bases at V and 1 base at J; junction bases unmatched: 5. Germline CDR1 is SGHRS and CDR2 is YFSETQ. The CDR3 loop is CASSLGTGGASNQPQHF. The CDR3, as DNA: TGCGCCAGCAGCTTGGGTACAGGGGGCGCGAGCAATCAGCCCCAGCATTTT.

This clonotype came up a few times. This chain connects TRBV12-3 or TRBV12-4 to TRBJ1-2; D is perhaps TRBD1 (6 bases). V was cut by 7 bases and J by 4 bases, with 19 bases left in between. The CDR3 has 15 amino acids. The CDR3 here is CASTQGQRPLYGYTF. CDR3 nucleotide sequence: TGTGCCAGCACCCAGGGGCAACGACCCCTCTATGGCTACACCTTC.

At least ten counts were recorded for this clonotype. The chain links TRBV7-9 to TRBJ2-1; weak D call: TRBD2 (6 bases). Trimming took off 5 bases at V and 5 bases at J, with 10 bases between the two ends. This CDR3 region has 13 residues. The germline V gene encodes CDR1 SEHNR and CDR2 FQNEAQ (reference sequence). CDR3 amino acids: CASSPLADNEQFF. CDR3 nucleotide sequence: TGTGCCAGCAGCCCTTTAGCGGACAATGAGCAGTTCTTC. Supplemented by reference TRBV7-9 and TRBJ2-1, the full variable domain reads DTGVSQNPRHKITKRGQNVTFRCDPISEHNRLYWYRQTLGQGPEFLTYFQNEAQLEKSRLLSDRFSAERPKGSFSTLEIQRTEQGDSAMYLCASSPLADNEQFFGPGTRLTVL.

The chain uses TRBV19 and TRBJ2-1, with 7 bases lining up with TRBD2. The germline gives CDR1 LNHDA, CDR2 SQIVND (reference sequence). The CDR3 contains 15 residues. V lost 7 bases to trimming and J lost 4 bases; unmatched junction nucleotides: 10. In DNA, the CDR3 is TGTGCCAGTAATTGGGGGGGAGGGAGGTACAATGAGCAGTTCTTC. Protein sequence: CASNWGGGRYNEQFF. The entire variable domain, with the rest obtained from reference TRBV19 and TRBJ2-1, is as follows: DGGITQSPKYLFRKEGQNVTLSCEQNLNHDAMYWYRQDPGQGLRLIYYSQIVNDFQKGDIAEGYSVSREKKESFPLTVTSAQKNPTAFYLCASNWGGGRYNEQFFGPGTRLTVL.

This clonotype was detected a few times. V gene TRBV28 combines with J gene TRBJ2-4; D unclear. The length of the CDR3 is 16 residues. Looked up from germline, CDR1 is MDHEN and CDR2 is SYDVKM. Trimming took 2 bases from V and 0 from J, leaving 11 bases between them. The CDR3 bases are TGTGCCAGCAGTTTAAAGGCAGTACTAGCCAAAAACATTCAGTACTTC. Protein product: CASSLKAVLAKNIQYF.

This clonotype was detected ten times or more. The gene calls are TRBV18 and TRBJ2-7, with 10 bases that match TRBD2. V was pared by 1 base and J by 0 bases, with 9 bases of the junction left unmatched. The CDR3 runs to 18 residues. CDR1 KGHSH and CDR2 LQKENI come from the germline V gene. The CDR3 here is CASSPLQAGTSVSYEQYF. CDR3 nucleotide sequence: TGTGCCAGCTCACCACTGCAGGCCGGGACTAGCGTCTCCTACGAGCAGTACTTC. Full variable domain (outside the CDR3, taken from reference TRBV18 and TRBJ2-7): NAGVMQNPRHLVRRRGQEARLRCSPMKGHSHVYWYRQLPEEGLKFMVYLQKENIIDESGMPKERFSAEFPKEGPSILRIQQVVRGDSAAYFCASSPLQAGTSVSYEQYFGPGTRLTVT.

V is TRBV5-4 and J is TRBJ2-7, with D possibly being TRBD1 (6 bases). The length of the CDR3 is 15 residues. Looked up from germline, CDR1 is SGHNT and CDR2 is YYREEE (reference sequence). V gave up 0 bases and J gave up 3 bases, with 13 bases separating them. The chain's CDR3 is CASSLATGNFYEQYF. CDR3 nucleotides: TGTGCCAGCAGCTTGGCAACAGGGAACTTCTACGAGCAGTACTTC. The whole variable domain, filled in from reference TRBV5-4 and TRBJ2-7, reads ETGVTQSPTHLIKTRGQQVTLRCSSQSGHNTVSWYQQALGQGPQFIFQYYREEENGRGNFPPRFSGLQFPNYSSELNVNALELDDSALYLCASSLATGNFYEQYFGPGTRLTVT.

The rearrangement links TRBV15 to TRBJ1-5; D gene unclear. CDR1 LNHNV and CDR2 YYDKDF come from the germline V gene (reference sequence). The germline V and J ends were trimmed by 0 bases and 7 bases, with 4 bases remaining between them. This CDR3 has 12 residues. The CDR3 nucleotides are TGTGCCACCAGCAGAGATAGGCAGCCCCAGCATTTT. It codes for CATSRDRQPQHF.